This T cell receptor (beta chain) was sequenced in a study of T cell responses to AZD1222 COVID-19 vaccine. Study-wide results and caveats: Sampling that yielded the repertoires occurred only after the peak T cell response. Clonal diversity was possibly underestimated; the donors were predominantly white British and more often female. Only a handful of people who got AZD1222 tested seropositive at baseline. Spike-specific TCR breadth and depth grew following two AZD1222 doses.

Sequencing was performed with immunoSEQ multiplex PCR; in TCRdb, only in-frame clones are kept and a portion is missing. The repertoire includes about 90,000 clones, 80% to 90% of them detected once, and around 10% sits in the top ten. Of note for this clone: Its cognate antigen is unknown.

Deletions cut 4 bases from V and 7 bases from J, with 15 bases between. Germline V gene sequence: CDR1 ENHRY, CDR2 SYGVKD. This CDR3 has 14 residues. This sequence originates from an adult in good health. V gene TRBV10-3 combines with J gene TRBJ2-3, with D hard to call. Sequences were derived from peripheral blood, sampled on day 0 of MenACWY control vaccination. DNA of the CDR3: TGTGCCATCAGTGTTGGGCAGGACCGGTATACGCAGTATTTT. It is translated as CAISVGQDRYTQYF.